The 30 T cell receptor beta chains below come from one sample, sequenced in a study of T-cell reconstitution after alpha-beta-depleted transplantation in children. Unique molecular identifiers were incorporated when the TCRbeta library was constructed. One entry per CDR3 protein results from TCRdb running MiXCR on the PCR reads. In the table there are approximately 190,000 distinct CDR3 sequences, roughly 6.3% of which are singletons. This specimen was PBMCs, taken before TCRalphabeta/CD19-depleted stem cell transplant. The receptors stem from a girl under three years old with combined immunodeficiency, due to receive a stem cell transplant.

In its sample, this clonotype was seen many times. This sequence joins TRBV3-1 and TRBJ2-5, with D unclear. This CDR3 region has 15 residues. CDR1 is LGHDT, CDR2 YNNKEL, per germline (reference sequence). V lost 0 bases and J lost 0, with 8 bases in between. In DNA, the CDR3 is TGTGCCAGCAGCCAAGATTTACCCAACCAAGAGACCCAGTACTTC. It yields the protein CASSQDLPNQETQYF.

This clonotype was counted at least ten times. V usage is TRBV7-8 and J usage is TRBJ2-1; D possibly uses TRBD1 or TRBD2 (5 bases each). This CDR3 is built from 15 residues. V lost 5 bases and J lost 5, with 16 bases in between. Germline V CDR1 and CDR2: SGHVS, FQNEAQ. The CDR3 nucleotides are TGTGCCAGCAGCCTGCTAGGGACGGGAAACAATGAGCAGTTCTTC. This encodes CASSLLGTGNNEQFF.

This clonotype was counted at least ten times. The V call is TRBV12-3 or TRBV12-4, the J call TRBJ2-1; 8 bases match TRBD1. With V trimmed by 5 bases and J by 2 bases, 2 bases remained unmatched. The CDR3 is 14 amino acids. The CDR3 bases are TGTGCCAGCAGTGGACAGGGAGCCTACAATGAGCAGTTCTTC. It translates to CASSGQGAYNEQFF.

V and J are TRBV29-1 and TRBJ2-6; D may be TRBD2 (5 bases). CDR1 is SQVTM, CDR2 ANQGSEA, per germline. The germline V and J ends were trimmed by 2 bases and 2 bases, with 7 bases remaining between them. The CDR3 totals 14 residues. The CDR3 coding sequence is TGCAGCGTTGAATCGGGAACTGGGGCCAACGTCCTGACTTTC. Encoded protein: CSVESGTGANVLTF.

This clonotype was seen ten or more times. The V call is TRBV15, the J call TRBJ1-4, with 7 bases aligning to TRBD1. Germline trimming cut 3 bases from V and 8 bases from J; bases unmatched to any gene: 6. The CDR3 is made up of 14 amino acids. CDR1 is LNHNV, CDR2 YYDKDF, per germline (reference sequence). The CDR3 spells CATSSRQGYEKLFF. The CDR3 region has the DNA TGTGCCACCAGCAGCAGACAGGGTTACGAAAAACTGTTTTTT.

This clonotype was counted many times. The gene calls are TRBV29-1 and TRBJ2-6; unclear D gene. This CDR3 region has 15 residues. CDR1 is SQVTM, CDR2 ANQGSEA, per germline. With 3 bases removed from V and 0 bases from J, the gap between germline ends came to 9 bases. The CDR3 DNA reads as TGCAGCGTTGACCTACAGAGCTCTGGGGCCAACGTCCTGACTTTC. As protein: CSVDLQSSGANVLTF.

This clonotype was observed a handful of times. The chain recombines TRBV25-1 with TRBJ1-2; D not resolved. The V end lost 6 bases, the J end lost 4 bases, and 15 bases lay between the germline ends. The CDR3 consists of 14 residues. Germline lookup yields CDR1 MGHDK and CDR2 SYGVNS. This CDR3 is CASSDREQIYGYTF. The CDR3 DNA is TGTGCCAGCAGCGATCGGGAACAGATCTATGGCTACACCTTC.

This clonotype was observed at least ten times. Written as DNA, the CDR3 is TGCAGTGCTAGCTTGGTCGTCTCCTACGAGCAGTACTTC. It encodes CSASLVVSYEQYF. The rearrangement joins TRBV20-1 to TRBJ2-7, with no clear D. The germline V gene encodes CDR1 DFQATT and CDR2 SNEGSKA (reference sequence). Trimming cost V 3 bases and J 0 bases, with 9 bases left between them. This CDR3 comprises 13 residues.

This clonotype was detected ten times or more. The rearrangement joins TRBV5-1 to TRBJ2-1; 10 nucleotides line up with TRBD2. With 1 base clipped from V and 4 bases from J, the junction kept 14 bases outside the gene matches. Looked up from germline, CDR1 is SGHRS and CDR2 is YFSETQ. The CDR3 is 19 amino acids. The chain's CDR3 is CASSLYSSGGLHSYNEQFF. The CDR3 DNA sequence: TGCGCCAGCAGCTTGTACTCTAGCGGGGGACTTCACTCTTACAATGAGCAGTTCTTC.

This clonotype was seen at least ten times. The rearrangement joins TRBV7-3 to TRBJ2-7; weak D call: TRBD1 (6 bases). Germline assignment: CDR1 SGHTA and CDR2 FQGTGA. The CDR3 totals 12 residues. V lost 8 bases and J lost 6, with 14 bases in between. The CDR3 is CASGGRDGEQYF. Here the CDR3 DNA reads TGTGCCAGCGGGGGCAGGGATGGCGAGCAGTACTTC.

This clonotype was detected many times. V and J are TRBV11-3 and TRBJ2-3; TRBD2 matches 10 bases. This CDR3 has 15 amino acids. The V segment lost 3 bases and the J segment 3 bases; nucleotides outside the gene matches: 3. Germline V gene lookup returns CDR1 SGHNT and CDR2 YENEEA. As DNA, the CDR3 is TGTGCCAGCAGCTTCGGGACTAGCGCGACAGATACGCAGTATTTT. Its translation: CASSFGTSATDTQYF.

This clonotype was detected many times. The chain is built from TRBV6-2 or TRBV6-3 and TRBJ2-7, with 10 bases lining up with TRBD2. Germline values: CDR1 MNHEY, CDR2 SVGEGT. Losses at the gene ends were 5 bases for V and 1 base for J; bases not matched to a gene: 5. CDR3 length: 15 residues. The CDR3 bases are TGTGCCAGCAGTGCCCGGACTAGCGGATCCTACGAGCAGTACTTC. It encodes CASSARTSGSYEQYF.

This clonotype was recorded at least ten times. V is TRBV5-6 and J is TRBJ2-2; D might be TRBD2 (6 bases). The V end lost 2 bases, the J end lost 1 base, and 9 bases lay between the germline ends. The CDR3 totals 15 residues. In germline, CDR1 is SGHDT, CDR2 YYEEEE. The CDR3 DNA is TGTGCCAGCAGCTTTGGGGACTGGAACACCGGGGAGCTGTTTTTT. Protein: CASSFGDWNTGELFF. Full variable domain (rest looked up from reference TRBV5-6 and TRBJ2-2): DAGVTQSPTHLIKTRGQQVTLRCSPKSGHDTVSWYQQALGQGPQFIFQYYEEEERQRGNFPDRFSGHQFPNYSSELNVNALLLGDSALYLCASSFGDWNTGELFFGEGSRLTVL.

The V and J genes are TRBV2 and TRBJ2-5; D not resolved. Deletions cut 2 bases from V and 5 bases from J, with 12 bases between. The CDR3 length is 14 residues. Germline V CDR1 and CDR2: SNHLY, FYNNEI. CDR3 amino acids: CASSESIRSETQYF. CDR3 bases: TGTGCCAGCAGTGAATCGATACGGTCGGAGACCCAGTACTTC.

This clonotype occurred many times. This chain links TRBV7-9 with TRBJ1-2; D unclear. CDR1 and CDR2 (germline): SEHNR, FQNEAQ (reference sequence). V was cut by 6 bases and J by 0 bases, with 11 bases left in between. CDR3 length: 14 residues. The CDR3 loop reads CASSSDTSNYGYTF. As DNA, the CDR3 is TGTGCCAGCAGTTCCGACACCTCTAACTATGGCTACACCTTC.

At least ten counts were recorded for this clonotype. V gene TRBV5-1 combines with J gene TRBJ1-3; maybe TRBD1 (6 bases). The CDR3 is 16 amino acids. V was clipped by 7 bases and J by 0 bases, with 17 bases between them. The germline gives CDR1 SGHRS, CDR2 YFSETQ. The CDR3 coding sequence is TGCGCCAGCCGTCCTTTATGGGGGCCCTCTGGAAACACCATATATTTT. It specifies CASRPLWGPSGNTIYF.

This clonotype appeared many times. This chain joins TRBV18 and TRBJ1-5, with a weak D call TRBD1 (5 bases). The V gene lost 6 bases and the J gene lost 2 bases, with 14 bases spanning the gap. The CDR3 has 15 residues. Germline assignment: CDR1 KGHSH and CDR2 LQKENI. The CDR3 DNA sequence: TGTGCCAGCTCGCCGCAGGGTAGCGGCAATCAGCCCCAGCATTTT. Amino acids: CASSPQGSGNQPQHF.

This clonotype was seen at least ten times. The V call is TRBV3-1, the J call TRBJ2-1; TRBD2 matches at 7 bases. J was trimmed by 0 bases and V by 4 bases; bases with no gene match: 9. The CDR3 is 17 amino acids. Germline lookup yields CDR1 LGHDT and CDR2 YNNKEL (reference sequence). The DNA for the CDR3 is TGTGCCAGCAGCCTCATTAGGACTAGGGACTCCTACAATGAGCAGTTCTTC. Its protein product is CASSLIRTRDSYNEQFF.

This clonotype showed up many times. The chain carries TRBV13 and TRBJ1-1, with unresolved D. The V end lost 5 bases, the J end lost 3 bases, and 13 bases lay between the germline ends. The CDR3 has 14 residues. Germline CDR1 is PRHDT and CDR2 is FYEKMQ (reference sequence). The CDR3 protein is CASSLTNRYTEAFF. CDR3 DNA: TGTGCCAGCAGCCTAACCAACAGATACACTGAAGCTTTCTTT.

This clonotype was recorded at least ten times. V gene TRBV14 combines with J gene TRBJ2-1; D is unclear. Germline V CDR1 and CDR2: SGHDN, FVKESK. This CDR3 region has 12 residues. Deletions cut 2 bases from V and 7 bases from J, with 6 bases between. CDR3 sequence: CASSQFGNEQFF. CDR3 DNA: TGTGCCAGCAGCCAATTTGGGAATGAGCAGTTCTTC. The variable domain in full, with the rest retrieved from reference TRBV14 and TRBJ2-1, is EAGVTQFPSHSVIEKGQTVTLRCDPISGHDNLYWYRRVMGKEIKFLLHFVKESKQDESGMPNNRFLAERTGGTYSTLKVQPAELEDSGVYFCASSQFGNEQFFGPGTRLTVL.

With respect to this clonotype: Relative to the germline gene, one junction end is altered; a read error may explain this. The chain is built from TRBV20-1 and TRBJ2-4; 13 bases agree with TRBD2. The germline V gene has CDR1 DFQATT and CDR2 SNEGSKA (reference sequence). The CDR3 covers 17 residues. Written as DNA, the CDR3 is TGCTGTGCTAGAATTCAACTAGCGGGAGGGCGCCAAAACATTCAGTACTTC. Translating gives CCARIQLAGGRQNIQYF.

This clonotype has at least ten counts. V and J are TRBV6-2 or TRBV6-3 and TRBJ2-1; no clear D gene. This CDR3 has 14 residues. V gave up 4 bases and J gave up 7 bases, with 14 bases separating them. CDR1 is MNHEY and CDR2 is SVGEGT in the germline V gene. The CDR3 DNA sequence: TGTGCCAGCAGTTTAGTAACCCCAACGAATGAGCAGTTCTTC. Translation: CASSLVTPTNEQFF.

There are a few counts of this clonotype. The chain couples TRBV20-1 to TRBJ2-7; TRBD2 matches 7 bases. Germline V lookup: CDR1 DFQATT, CDR2 SNEGSKA (reference sequence). The CDR3 has 14 residues. Written as DNA, the CDR3 is TGCACCGCTAGAAGGGAGGGCAGCTCCTACGAGCAGTACTTC. Protein: CTARREGSSYEQYF.

This clonotype was observed once. The gene calls are TRBV28 and TRBJ2-7; D gene unclear. CDR3 length: 16 residues. CDR1 is MDHEN and CDR2 is SYDVKM in the germline V gene. Trimming shortened V by 8 bases and J by 7 bases, and 27 bases separated the two germline ends. The CDR3 nucleotides are TGTGCCAGCCGCTTGAGGCGTAGCTCAACCCCGGGTGAGCAGTACTTC. It yields the protein CASRLRRSSTPGEQYF.

This clonotype was counted many times. The rearrangement links TRBV6-5 to TRBJ2-1; D not certain. CDR3 size: 17 residues. Germline V CDR1 and CDR2: MNHEY, SVGAGI. The V end was cut by 10 bases, the J end by 0 bases, with 22 bases between. Written as DNA, the CDR3 is TGTGCCACCCTTGCTTTTTGGCGCCGTGGCTCCTACAATGAGCAGTTCTTC. Translated, it gives CATLAFWRRGSYNEQFF.

In its sample, this clonotype was seen many times. The chain links TRBV5-6 to TRBJ2-1, with D uncertain. The CDR3 spans 16 residues. Per the germline V gene, CDR1 is SGHDT and CDR2 is YYEEEE. V was shortened by 0 bases and J by 8 bases, with 18 bases between the two germline ends. CDR3 residues: CASSLAGQDPTDEQFF. DNA for the CDR3: TGTGCCAGCAGCTTGGCCGGGCAGGACCCCACCGATGAGCAGTTCTTC.

J is TRBJ2-7 and V is TRBV11-1; D assignment may be TRBD1 or TRBD2 (5 bases each). Germline loops: CDR1 SGHAT, CDR2 FQDESV (reference sequence). The V gene lost 1 base and the J gene lost 1 base, with 29 bases spanning the gap. This CDR3 region has 21 residues. The CDR3 region is CASSLESGTFGSRAFSYEQYF. The CDR3, as DNA: TGTGCCAGCAGCTTAGAATCCGGGACGTTTGGGAGCAGGGCTTTTTCCTACGAGCAGTACTTC.

This clonotype came up many times. The chain uses TRBV21-1 and TRBJ1-1. TRBV21-1 is a recognized pseudogene. The CDR3 contains 15 residues. This CDR3 is CASSKEGRMEAEAFF. The CDR3 DNA follows: TGTGCCAGCAGCAAAGAGGGAAGGATGGAGGCTGAAGCTTTCTTT.

This clonotype was detected ten times or more. V gene TRBV7-9 combines with J gene TRBJ2-7; D may be TRBD2 (5 bases). Germline values: CDR1 SEHNR, CDR2 FQNEAQ (reference sequence). CDR3 length: 13 amino acids. The germline V and J ends were trimmed by 6 bases and 7 bases, with 16 bases remaining between them. CDR3 nucleotide sequence: TGTGCCAGCAGTTCTACCGGACTTTCGGAGCAGTACTTC. It yields the protein CASSSTGLSEQYF.

In this sample, this clonotype turned up many times. V usage is TRBV9 and J usage is TRBJ2-4; 7 nucleotides line up with TRBD2. Germline trimming cut 3 bases from V and 8 bases from J; bases unmatched to any gene: 8. This CDR3 has 14 residues. Germline-derived CDR1 and CDR2 are SGDLS and YYNGEE. CDR3 coding DNA: TGTGCCAGCAGCGGTAGCGGGTCTGGGTACATTCAGTACTTC. Its translation is CASSGSGSGYIQYF.